This record covers a single TCR beta chain. Germline V CDR1 and CDR2: MDHEN, SYDVKM. The V end was cut by 7 bases, the J end by 2 bases, with 15 bases between. The CDR3 totals 14 residues. The data are from a study of technical replicates of blood from several donors. Profiling relied on immunoSEQ multiplex PCR, and the TCRdb table lists in-frame clones only, not all of them. Found here are 100,000 or so clones, roughly 95% of them singletons; the top ten hold approximately 0.2%. The chain employs TRBV28 and TRBJ2-7, with D maybe TRBD1 (5 bases). The TCR comes from a human donor in good health. Sample: T cells isolated from PBMCs. The CDR3 sequence is CASIRGRETYEQYF. CDR3 coding DNA: TGTGCCAGCATACGTGGCAGGGAAACCTACGAGCAGTACTTC.